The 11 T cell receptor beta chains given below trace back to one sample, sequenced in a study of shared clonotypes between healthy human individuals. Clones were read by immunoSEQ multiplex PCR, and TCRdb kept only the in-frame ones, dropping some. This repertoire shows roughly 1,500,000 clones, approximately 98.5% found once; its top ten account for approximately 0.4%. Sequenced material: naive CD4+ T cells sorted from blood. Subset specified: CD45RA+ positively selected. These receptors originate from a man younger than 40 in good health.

The CDR3 sequence: CASSQGLMLMNTEAFF. The CDR3 DNA sequence: TGTGCCAGCAGCCAGGGGCTTATGCTTATGAACACTGAAGCTTTCTTT. The genes are TRBV28 and TRBJ1-1; tentative D call: TRBD1 (6 bases). Trimming took 6 bases from V and 0 from J, leaving 17 bases between them. CDR3 length: 16 residues. Germline CDR1 MDHEN, CDR2 SYDVKM.

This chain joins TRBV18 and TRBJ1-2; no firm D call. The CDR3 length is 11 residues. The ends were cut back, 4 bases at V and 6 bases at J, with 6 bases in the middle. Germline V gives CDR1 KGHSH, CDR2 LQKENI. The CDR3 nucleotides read TGTGCCAGCTCACGAGTTGATGGCTACACCTTC. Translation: CASSRVDGYTF.

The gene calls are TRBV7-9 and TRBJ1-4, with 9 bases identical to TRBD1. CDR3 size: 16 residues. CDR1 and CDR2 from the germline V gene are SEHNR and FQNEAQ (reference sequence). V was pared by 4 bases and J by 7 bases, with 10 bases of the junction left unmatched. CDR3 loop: CASSSPPGQGSEKLFF. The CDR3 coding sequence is TGTGCCAGCAGCTCTCCACCGGGACAGGGAAGTGAAAAACTGTTTTTT.

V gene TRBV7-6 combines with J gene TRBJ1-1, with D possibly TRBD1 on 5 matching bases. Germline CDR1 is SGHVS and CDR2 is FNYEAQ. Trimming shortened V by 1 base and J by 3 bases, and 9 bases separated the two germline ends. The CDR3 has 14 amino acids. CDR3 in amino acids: CASSLVTGDTEAFF. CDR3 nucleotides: TGTGCCAGCAGCTTAGTTACGGGGGACACTGAAGCTTTCTTT.

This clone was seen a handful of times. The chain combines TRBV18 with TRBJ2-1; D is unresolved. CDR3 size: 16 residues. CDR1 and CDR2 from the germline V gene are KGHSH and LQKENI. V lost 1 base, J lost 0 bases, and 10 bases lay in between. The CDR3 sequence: CASSPRLLGSYNEQFF. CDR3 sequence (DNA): TGTGCCAGCTCACCACGCCTCCTTGGCTCCTACAATGAGCAGTTCTTC.

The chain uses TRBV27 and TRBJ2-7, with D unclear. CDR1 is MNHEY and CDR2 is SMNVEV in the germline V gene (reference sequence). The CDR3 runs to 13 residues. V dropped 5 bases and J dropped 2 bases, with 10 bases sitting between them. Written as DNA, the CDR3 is TGTGCCAGCAGTCTAACCCAGGCCTACGAGCAGTACTTC. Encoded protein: CASSLTQAYEQYF.

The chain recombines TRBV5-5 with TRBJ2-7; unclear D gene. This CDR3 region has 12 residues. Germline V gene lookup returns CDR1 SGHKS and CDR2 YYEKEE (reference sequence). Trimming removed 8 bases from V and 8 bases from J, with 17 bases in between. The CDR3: CASGLQPTQQYF. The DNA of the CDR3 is TGTGCCAGTGGCTTACAGCCTACGCAGCAGTACTTC. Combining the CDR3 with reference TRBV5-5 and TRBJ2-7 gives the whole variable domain DAGVTQSPTHLIKTRGQQVTLRCSPISGHKSVSWYQQVLGQGPQFIFQYYEKEERGRGNFPDRFSARQFPNYSSELNVNALLLGDSALYLCASGLQPTQQYFGPGTRLTVT.

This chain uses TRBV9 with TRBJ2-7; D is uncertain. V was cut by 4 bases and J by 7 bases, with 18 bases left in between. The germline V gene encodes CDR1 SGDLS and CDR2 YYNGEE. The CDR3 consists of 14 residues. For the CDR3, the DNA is TGTGCCAGCAGCCCGAGTGGGCAGGCACTAGAGCAGTACTTC. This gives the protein CASSPSGQALEQYF.

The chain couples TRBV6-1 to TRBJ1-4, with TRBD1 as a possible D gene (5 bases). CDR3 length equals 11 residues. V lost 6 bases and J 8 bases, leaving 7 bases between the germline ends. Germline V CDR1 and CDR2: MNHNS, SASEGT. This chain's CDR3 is CASRGLEKLFF. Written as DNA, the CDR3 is TGTGCCAGCAGGGGACTCGAAAAACTGTTTTTT.

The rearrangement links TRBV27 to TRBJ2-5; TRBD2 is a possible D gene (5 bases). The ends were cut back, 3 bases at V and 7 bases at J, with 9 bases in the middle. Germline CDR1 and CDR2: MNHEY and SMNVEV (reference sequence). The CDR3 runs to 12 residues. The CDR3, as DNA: TGTGCCAGCAGTTTCCCCCGGGGGACCCAGTACTTC. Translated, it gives CASSFPRGTQYF.

CDR3 sequence reads: CASSPRQGIAKNIQYF. CDR3 in DNA: TGTGCCAGCAGCCCGCGACAGGGAATAGCCAAAAACATTCAGTACTTC. The rearrangement links TRBV9 to TRBJ2-4; 7 bases are shared with TRBD1. Per germline, CDR1 SGDLS and CDR2 YYNGEE. Trimming cost V 4 bases and J 0 bases; bases outside gene matches: 7. The CDR3 covers 16 residues.